This T cell receptor beta chain stems from a study of T cell responses to AZD1222 COVID-19 vaccine. Looked up from germline, CDR1 is SQVTM and CDR2 is ANQGSEA. Trimming took 7 bases from V and 4 from J; bases not matched to a gene: 7. CDR3 length equals 14 residues. Study-wide findings and caveats: Researchers took repertoire samples only after the peak T cell response had come. It should be noted that donors were predominantly white British and more often female, and clonal diversity was possibly underestimated. Baseline seropositivity characterized only six or seven AZD1222 recipients.

This table comes from immunoSEQ multiplex PCR, and its TCRdb copy is limited to in-frame clones, with some not included. The table includes about 83,000 clones, approximately 85% detected once. Worth noting for this clone: The antigen is undetermined.

The sequencing here drew on peripheral blood, taken 28 days after the second AZD1222 dose. The TCR sequence derives from an adult who received the AZD1222 COVID-19 vaccine. The chain joins TRBV29-1 to TRBJ1-3; 10 nucleotides agree with TRBD1. The DNA of the CDR3 is TGCAGCGGGGACAGGGGATGGGAGGGAAACACCATATATTTT. Its translation is CSGDRGWEGNTIYF.